Sequencing of this T cell receptor beta chain was carried out in a study of blood T cells in healthy people across ages. Whole-study findings and limits: In older individuals, TCR beta diversity per million T cells was lower, falling roughly linearly with age. Strong correlation linked observed beta diversity and percent naive T cells.

Using a J-beta primer mix together with a sample-barcoded 5' primer, a second PCR was run for roughly 7 to 11 cycles. TCRdb re-analysed the 5' RACE reads in MiXCR, keeping a single row per CDR3 protein. Among about 1.6 million distinct CDR3 sequences listed, about 35% were seen once. Per germline, CDR1 KGHSH and CDR2 LQKENI. The ends lost 1 base at V and 0 bases at J; junction bases unmatched: 3. The CDR3 loop spans 17 amino acids. As concerns this clonotype: Its antigen is still unknown.

Healthy individuals of Caucasian origin from Russia, aged about 6 to 100, served as donors. Total RNA was extracted at no less than 6 micrograms per sample. This clonotype was sampled from a woman aged 25 to 39 in good health. The V gene is TRBV18, the J gene TRBJ2-3, with 11 bases lining up with TRBD2. The material sequenced was blood. DNA of the CDR3: TGTGCCAGCTCACCACGTGGGACTAGCGGAAGCACAGATACGCAGTATTTT. Amino acid sequence: CASSPRGTSGSTDTQYF.